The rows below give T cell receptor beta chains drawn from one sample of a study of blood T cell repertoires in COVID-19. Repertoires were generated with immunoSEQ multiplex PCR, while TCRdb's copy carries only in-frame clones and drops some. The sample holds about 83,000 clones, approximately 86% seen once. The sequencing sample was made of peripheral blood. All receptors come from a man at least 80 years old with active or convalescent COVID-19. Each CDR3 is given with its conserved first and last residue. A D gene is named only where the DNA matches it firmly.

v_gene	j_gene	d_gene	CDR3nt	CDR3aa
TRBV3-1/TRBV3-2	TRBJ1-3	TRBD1	TGTGCCAGCAGCTTCGGACAGGGATACGGAAACACCATATATTTT	CASSFGQGYGNTIYF
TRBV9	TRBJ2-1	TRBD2	TGTGCCAGCAGCCCGGGACTAGCGGACTCCTACAATGAGCAGTTCTTC	CASSPGLADSYNEQFF
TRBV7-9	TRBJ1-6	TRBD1	TGTGCCAGCAGCCGGGACAGCAATTCACCCCTCCACTTT	CASSRDSNSPLHF
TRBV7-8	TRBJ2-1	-	TGTGCCAGCAGCCCCACAGAAACCTACAATGAGCAGTTCTTC	CASSPTETYNEQFF
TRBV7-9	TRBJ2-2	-	TGTGCCAGCCGGGGGAACACCGGGGAGCTGTTTTTT	CASRGNTGELFF
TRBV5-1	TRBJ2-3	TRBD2	TGCGCCAGCAGCTCGGGACTAGCGGGAGGGATTAACACAGATACGCAGTATTTT	CASSSGLAGGINTDTQYF
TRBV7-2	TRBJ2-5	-	TGTGCCAGCAGCTTAGGCCGGGGAGAGACCCAGTACTTC	CASSLGRGETQYF
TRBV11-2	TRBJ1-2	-	TGTGCCAGCAGCTCGGGGGTGGCTATGGGTCTCTATGGCTACACCTTC	CASSSGVAMGLYGYTF
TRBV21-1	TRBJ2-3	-	TGTGCCAGCAGCAGAAATGAGCGGGACGACCAAGGCAATACGCAGTATTTT	CASSRNERDDQGNTQYF
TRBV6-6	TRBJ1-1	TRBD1	TGTGCCAGCAGCACGGACAGGGGGCTCACTGAAGCTTTCTTT	CASSTDRGLTEAFF
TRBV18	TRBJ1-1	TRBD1	TGTGCCAGCTCACCAACAGGGGTGAGCACTGAAGCTTTCTTT	CASSPTGVSTEAFF